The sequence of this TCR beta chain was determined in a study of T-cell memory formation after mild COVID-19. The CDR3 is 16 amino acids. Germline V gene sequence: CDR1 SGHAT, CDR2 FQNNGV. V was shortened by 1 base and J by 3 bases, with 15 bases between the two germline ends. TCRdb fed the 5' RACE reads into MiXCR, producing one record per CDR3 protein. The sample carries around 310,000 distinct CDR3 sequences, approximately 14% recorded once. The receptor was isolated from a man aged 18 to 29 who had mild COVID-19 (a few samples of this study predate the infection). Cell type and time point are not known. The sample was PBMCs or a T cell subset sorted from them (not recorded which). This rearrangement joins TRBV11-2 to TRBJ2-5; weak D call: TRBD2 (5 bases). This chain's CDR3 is CASSLGLGGGEETQYF. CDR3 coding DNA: TGTGCCAGCAGCTTAGGTCTCGGCGGAGGAGAAGAGACCCAGTACTTC.